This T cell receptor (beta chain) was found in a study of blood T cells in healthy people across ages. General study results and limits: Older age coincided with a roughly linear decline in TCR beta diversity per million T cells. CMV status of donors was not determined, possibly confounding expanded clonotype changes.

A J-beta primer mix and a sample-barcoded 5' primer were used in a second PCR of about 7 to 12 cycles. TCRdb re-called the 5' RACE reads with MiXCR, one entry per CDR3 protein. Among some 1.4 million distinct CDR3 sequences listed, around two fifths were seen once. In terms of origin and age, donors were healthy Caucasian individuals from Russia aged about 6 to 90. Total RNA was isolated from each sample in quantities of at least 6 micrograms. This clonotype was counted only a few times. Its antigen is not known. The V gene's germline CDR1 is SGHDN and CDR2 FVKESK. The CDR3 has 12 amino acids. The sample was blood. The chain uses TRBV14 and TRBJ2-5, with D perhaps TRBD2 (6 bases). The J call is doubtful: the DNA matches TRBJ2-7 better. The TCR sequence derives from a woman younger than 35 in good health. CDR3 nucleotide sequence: TGTGCCAGCAGGGCGGGGCTAACCGAGCAGTACTTC. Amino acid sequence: CASRAGLTEQYF.